The 9 T cell receptor beta chains below come from one sample, sequenced in a study of monozygotic twins with inflammatory bowel disease. After re-calling the 5' RACE reads, TCRdb lists one entry per CDR3 protein, DNA absent. There are about 210,000 distinct CDR3 sequences in the sample, with 1.5% to 2% held by the top ten. Source material: blood. All receptors derive from a human donor with ulcerative colitis or Crohn's disease, or a healthy co-twin of an affected twin (not recorded which).

This sequence joins TRBV5-1 and TRBJ2-3; TCRdb's D gene call, TRBD1, goes unchecked for lack of DNA. Germline CDR1 is SGHRS and CDR2 is YFSETQ. This CDR3 spans 16 amino acids. This chain's CDR3 is CASSLEGDRTTDTQYF.

V usage is TRBV18 and J usage is TRBJ2-4. Germline-derived CDR1 and CDR2 are KGHSH and LQKENI. The CDR3 spans 12 residues. The CDR3 here is CASSPDLDIQYF.

The gene calls are TRBV7-2 and TRBJ2-3; the D call of TRBD2 rests on TCRdb alone, since no DNA is present to check it. This CDR3 has 13 amino acids. The germline CDR1 and CDR2 sequences are SGHTA and FQGNSA. The CDR3 region is CASSSDGLDTQYF.

The CDR3: CASSQGTPRTQYF. The chain is built from TRBV4-1 and TRBJ2-3; TCRdb's D call, TRBD1, is unchecked because there is no DNA. The CDR3 contains 13 residues. Germline CDR1 is MGHRA and CDR2 is YSYEKL.

V and J are TRBV12-3 or TRBV12-4 and TRBJ1-2; with no DNA, the TCRdb D assignment of TRBD1 cannot be verified. This CDR3 has 15 residues. CDR3 loop: CASSANRGRKYGYTF.

This chain links TRBV12-3 or TRBV12-4 with TRBJ2-1; TCRdb's D call, TRBD2, is unchecked because there is no DNA. CDR3 length: 15 residues. The CDR3 protein is CASSYSSGAFNEQFF.

This chain joins TRBV7-3 and TRBJ2-2. This CDR3 comprises 14 residues. CDR1 and CDR2 (germline): SGHTA, FQGTGA. This CDR3 is CASSLDYSTGELFF.

The V and J genes are TRBV20-1 and TRBJ2-1; the TRBD1 assignment by TCRdb is unverifiable without DNA. Germline CDR1 is DFQATT and CDR2 is SNEGSKA (reference sequence). The CDR3 is 12 amino acids. The CDR3 sequence: CRIQGLGNEQFF.

The chain has TRBV10-1 and TRBJ2-7; with no DNA, the TCRdb D assignment of TRBD2 cannot be verified. This CDR3 has 14 residues. Looked up from germline, CDR1 is WNHNN and CDR2 is SYGVQD (reference sequence). The CDR3 sequence: CASSGRSAAYEQYF.